What follows are 27 T cell receptor beta chains derived from one specimen sequenced in a study of blood T cell repertoires in COVID-19. TCRdb's copy holds only in-frame clones and misses some; the assay was immunoSEQ multiplex PCR. The data hold approximately 330,000 clones, with 80% to 90% observed a single time. The sequenced material came from PBMCs or T cells enriched from blood (not recorded which). These receptor sequences come from a woman in her 40s with acute COVID-19.

The chain uses TRBV7-2 and TRBJ2-3; D not resolved. The V end was cut by 0 bases, the J end by 7 bases, with 14 bases between. The CDR3 runs 15 residues. CDR1 is SGHTA and CDR2 is FQGNSA in the germline V gene. The CDR3 protein is CASSLAAFLVNTQYF. For the CDR3, the DNA is TGTGCCAGCAGCTTAGCGGCCTTCCTAGTGAATACGCAGTATTTT.

The gene calls are TRBV18 and TRBJ2-7; D is unclear. CDR3 length: 15 amino acids. Between the trimmed V and J ends, which lost 5 bases and 0 bases, there was a span of 14 bases. The germline V gene encodes CDR1 KGHSH and CDR2 LQKENI. CDR3 coding DNA: TGTGCCAGCTCAAAAACAGACGAAATCTCCTACGAGCAGTACTTC. Protein: CASSKTDEISYEQYF.

This sequence joins TRBV9 and TRBJ1-3; D may be TRBD1 (6 bases). The CDR3 extends over 15 amino acids. The germline CDR1 and CDR2 sequences are SGDLS and YYNGEE. Between the trimmed V and J ends, which lost 3 bases and 0 bases, there was a span of 10 bases. CDR3 nucleotides: TGTGCCAGCAGCGCAGGGGCCAGCTCTGGAAACACCATATATTTT. Protein sequence: CASSAGASSGNTIYF.

The chain combines TRBV5-4 with TRBJ1-6; D is uncertain. Germline V gene lookup returns CDR1 SGHNT and CDR2 YYREEE (reference sequence). Between the trimmed V and J ends, which lost 5 bases and 4 bases, there was a span of 10 bases. The CDR3 has 14 residues. Here the CDR3 DNA reads TGTGCCAGCAGTTACGACACGTATAATTCACCCCTCCACTTT. This gives the protein CASSYDTYNSPLHF.

This clone was observed once. V gene TRBV15 combines with J gene TRBJ2-7; 12 positions match TRBD2. V trimming: 0 bases; J trimming: 5 bases; junction bases outside the gene matches: 11. Germline V gene lookup returns CDR1 LNHNV and CDR2 YYDKDF (reference sequence). The CDR3 extends over 18 amino acids. The chain's CDR3 is CATSRENRASGRANEQYF. CDR3 nucleotides: TGTGCCACCAGCAGAGAGAACAGAGCTAGCGGGAGGGCCAACGAGCAGTACTTC. Together with reference TRBV15 and TRBJ2-7, the CDR3 gives the full variable domain: DAMVIQNPRYQVTQFGKPVTLSCSQTLNHNVMYWYQQKSSQAPKLLFHYYDKDFNNEADTPDNFQSRRPNTSFCFLDIRSPGLGDTAMYLCATSRENRASGRANEQYFGPGTRLTVT.

The J gene is TRBJ2-1, the V gene TRBV11-2, with 7 positions matching TRBD2. This CDR3 region has 18 residues. V shed 5 bases and J 3 bases; nucleotides not matched to a gene: 16. Germline V gene data show CDR1 as SGHAT and CDR2 as FQNNGV. The CDR3 sequence: CASSQRWGAGEVYNEQFF. The DNA of the CDR3 is TGTGCCAGCAGCCAACGGTGGGGCGCGGGAGAGGTCTACAATGAGCAGTTCTTC.

This clone was counted between two and nine times. The rearrangement links TRBV6-2 or TRBV6-3 to TRBJ2-7; 11 bases map to TRBD1. Trimming took 4 bases from V and 1 from J; bases not matched to a gene: 3. The CDR3 spans 15 residues. Germline lookup yields CDR1 MNHEY and CDR2 SVGEGT. CDR3 nucleotides: TGTGCCAGCAGTTGGGGGACAGGGGGGTCCTACGAGCAGTACTTC. This sequence encodes CASSWGTGGSYEQYF.

This clone was picked up one time. The chain is built from TRBV28 and TRBJ1-2; TRBD1 might be the D (5 bases). The V gene lost 7 bases and the J gene lost 1 base, with 13 bases spanning the gap. This CDR3 spans 14 amino acids. The germline CDR1 and CDR2 sequences are MDHEN and SYDVKM. This CDR3 reads CASNLGGINYGYTF. The CDR3, as DNA: TGTGCCAGCAATCTGGGGGGAATTAACTATGGCTACACCTTC.

The chain links TRBV5-1 to TRBJ2-7; 9 positions agree with TRBD1. The CDR3 has 15 amino acids. With 0 bases clipped from V and 0 bases from J, the junction kept 1 base outside the gene matches. Germline V gene sequence: CDR1 SGHRS, CDR2 YFSETQ. The DNA of the CDR3 is TGCGCCAGCAGCTTGGAGGGACAGGGCTCCTACGAGCAGTACTTC. Translating gives CASSLEGQGSYEQYF.

The V call is TRBV7-9, the J call TRBJ1-3, with D tentatively TRBD1 (5 bases). With 4 bases removed from V and 1 base from J, the gap between germline ends came to 11 bases. CDR3 size: 15 residues. CDR1 and CDR2 (germline): SEHNR, FQNEAQ (reference sequence). The CDR3 nucleotides are TGTGCCAGCAGCTACGTGGGGGGATCTGGAAACACCATATATTTT. Protein sequence: CASSYVGGSGNTIYF.

The sample holds one count of this clone. The chain carries TRBV5-5 and TRBJ1-4; 7 nucleotides match TRBD1. V lost 1 base, J lost 2 bases, and 11 bases stayed unmatched. The CDR3 extends over 18 amino acids. The V gene's germline CDR1 is SGHKS and CDR2 YYEKEE (reference sequence). This CDR3 reads CASSLRGAGGTTNEKLFF. The CDR3 DNA reads TGTGCCAGCAGCTTGAGGGGGGCAGGGGGAACGACTAATGAAAAACTGTTTTTT.

The chain has TRBV15 and TRBJ2-5; 8 bases align to TRBD1. Germline CDR1 and CDR2: LNHNV and YYDKDF (reference sequence). The CDR3 is 17 residues long. V was pared by 1 base and J by 4 bases, with 11 bases of the junction left unmatched. CDR3 DNA sequence: TGTGCCACCAGCAGAGGACAAAGAATCGACAGGGGAGAGACCCAGTACTTC. Protein: CATSRGQRIDRGETQYF.

The chain carries TRBV5-3 and TRBJ1-1, with 7 bases aligning to TRBD1. TRBV5-3 is reported as an ORF; its role is uncertain. Trimming took 4 bases from V and 0 from J; bases not matched to a gene: 6. The CDR3 length is 15 residues. CDR3 nucleotide sequence: TGTGCCAGAAGCATCCGGGACAGATTGAACACTGAAGCTTTCTTT. It specifies CARSIRDRLNTEAFF.

As DNA, the CDR3 is TGTGCCACCAGCAGTCGGGCAGGGGGACGTCAGGAGACCCAGTACTTC. Translating gives CATSSRAGGRQETQYF. The chain combines TRBV15 with TRBJ2-5; TRBD1 aligns across 7 bases. The V and J ends lost 3 bases and 5 bases, in that order; junction bases with no gene match: 12. The CDR3 totals 16 residues. The germline V gene encodes CDR1 LNHNV and CDR2 YYDKDF (reference sequence).

The chain links TRBV5-6 to TRBJ2-7; D gene uncertain. Germline-derived CDR1 and CDR2 are SGHDT and YYEEEE. V dropped 4 bases and J dropped 3 bases, with 14 bases sitting between them. This CDR3 spans 14 amino acids. The CDR3 spells CASSLLNLDYEQYF. CDR3 bases: TGTGCCAGCAGCCTTCTAAATCTTGACTACGAGCAGTACTTC.

This chain joins TRBV15 and TRBJ1-5; TRBD1 aligns across 7 bases. Trimming at V came to 0 bases and at J to 2 bases, leaving 4 bases not matched to a gene. CDR1 is LNHNV and CDR2 is YYDKDF in the germline V gene (reference sequence). The CDR3 runs to 16 residues. CDR3 DNA sequence: TGTGCCACCAGCAGAGAACAGGGGTTCGGCAATCAGCCCCAGCATTTT. This gives the protein CATSREQGFGNQPQHF.

The chain links TRBV7-9 to TRBJ1-1; the match to TRBD1 covers 9 bases. The CDR3 has 13 residues. The ends lost 2 bases at V and 10 bases at J; junction bases unmatched: 5. The germline V gene encodes CDR1 SEHNR and CDR2 FQNEAQ (reference sequence). The CDR3: CASSLLDRGSAFF. CDR3 coding DNA: TGTGCCAGCAGCTTACTGGACAGGGGTTCAGCTTTCTTT.

V and J are TRBV7-3 and TRBJ1-6; D might be TRBD1 (5 bases). With 3 bases removed from V and 6 bases from J, the gap between germline ends came to 12 bases. Germline V lookup: CDR1 SGHTA, CDR2 FQGTGA. There are 15 residues in the CDR3. CDR3 loop: CASSLTGGGNSPLHF. DNA of the CDR3: TGTGCCAGCAGCTTGACCGGGGGTGGTAATTCACCCCTCCACTTT.

The chain couples TRBV6-5 to TRBJ1-6; TRBD1 matches at 8 bases. In germline, CDR1 is MNHEY, CDR2 SVGAGI. The trim removed 7 bases at V and 6 bases at J, leaving 5 bases unmatched. The CDR3 totals 14 residues. CDR3 amino acids: CASTNTGGNSPLHF. The CDR3 nucleotides read TGTGCCAGCACGAACACAGGGGGTAATTCACCCCTCCACTTT.

The chain combines TRBV3-1 (or the pseudogene TRBV3-2) with TRBJ1-2, with 11 nucleotides matching TRBD1. The CDR3 contains 16 residues. The V gene's germline CDR1 is LGHDT and CDR2 YNNKEL (reference sequence). Trimming cost V 4 bases and J 5 bases; bases outside gene matches: 9. The CDR3 DNA sequence: TGTGCCAGCAGCCGACCAGGGACAGGGGGTTCGTATGGCTACACCTTC. Translated: CASSRPGTGGSYGYTF.

This clone was found a few times. The J gene is TRBJ1-1, the V gene TRBV10-3, with TRBD1 matching over 7 bases. V shed 11 bases and J 5 bases; nucleotides not matched to a gene: 14. Germline V lookup: CDR1 ENHRY, CDR2 SYGVKD. The CDR3 has 14 residues. The CDR3 region has the DNA TGTGCCGCGCGGCCGGACAGGACGGTGACTGAAGCTTTCTTT. Protein product: CAARPDRTVTEAFF.

The chain recombines TRBV7-2 with TRBJ1-3; D might be TRBD1 (6 bases). Trimming pared 5 bases from V and 3 bases from J, leaving 14 bases between. The length of the CDR3 is 15 residues. Per the germline V gene, CDR1 is SGHTA and CDR2 is FQGNSA. Written as DNA, the CDR3 is TGTGCCAGCAGCATAACAGGGTCTATTGGAAACACCATATATTTT. The encoded protein is CASSITGSIGNTIYF.

J is TRBJ1-1 and V is TRBV18; D perhaps matches TRBD1 (6 bases). Between the trimmed V and J ends, which lost 3 bases and 0 bases, there was a span of 14 bases. The CDR3 spans 16 residues. Germline CDR1 KGHSH, CDR2 LQKENI. CDR3 residues: CASSPQLTGLNTEAFF. CDR3 DNA sequence: TGTGCCAGCTCACCTCAACTTACAGGGCTGAACACTGAAGCTTTCTTT.

This chain connects TRBV7-6 to TRBJ1-3; unclear D gene. The CDR3 length is 11 residues. Germline values: CDR1 SGHVS, CDR2 FNYEAQ. V lost 4 bases, J lost 7 bases, and 5 bases lay in between. CDR3 in DNA: TGTGCCAGCAGCTCCCAGAACACCATATATTTT. It yields the protein CASSSQNTIYF.

The chain employs TRBV5-5 and TRBJ1-5, with 7 bases identical to TRBD1. Unmatched junction bases numbered 7, after V lost 0 bases and J lost 4 bases. Germline V lookup: CDR1 SGHKS, CDR2 YYEKEE (reference sequence). This CDR3 region has 16 residues. The CDR3 nucleotides read TGTGCCAGCAGCTTGGGAGGGGGCGCGGGTAATCAGCCCCAGCATTTT. As protein: CASSLGGGAGNQPQHF.

The V call is TRBV6-5, the J call TRBJ2-7, with D possibly TRBD2 on 6 matching bases. The CDR3 spans 15 residues. Deletions cut 5 bases from V and 3 bases from J, with 17 bases between. Germline lookup yields CDR1 MNHEY and CDR2 SVGAGI. The CDR3 sequence is CASSPYRGSFYEQYF. CDR3 DNA: TGTGCCAGCAGTCCATACCGGGGGAGTTTCTACGAGCAGTACTTC.

This clone showed up just once. This rearrangement joins TRBV2 to TRBJ2-1; 9 bases are a match to TRBD1. V trimming: 3 bases; J trimming: 10 bases; junction bases outside the gene matches: 7. The length of the CDR3 is 14 residues. Germline CDR1 and CDR2: SNHLY and FYNNEI. CDR3 bases: TGTGCCAGCAGTGATGGGACAGGGATGGGCGAGCAGTTCTTC. Its protein is CASSDGTGMGEQFF. The variable domain in full, completed from reference TRBV2 and TRBJ2-1, reads EPEVTQTPSHQVTQMGQEVILRCVPISNHLYFYWYRQILGQKVEFLVSFYNNEISEKSEIFDDQFSVERPDGSNFTLKIRSTKLEDSAMYFCASSDGTGMGEQFFGPGTRLTVL.